This TCR beta chain originates from a study of cytomegalovirus exposure and HLA in healthy donors. Across the whole study: Out of 398 genotyped donors, about 80% belonged to the Caucasian-associated ancestry cluster. Whole-study results and caveats: Cytomegalovirus-associated status was assigned to about 170 TCR beta chains. By a later analysis, the bulk of CMV-associated TCR beta chains appeared HLA-restricted.

13 Jbeta primers and 60 Vbeta primers were used for the PCR. Clones were sequenced by immunoSEQ multiplex PCR, and TCRdb holds only the in-frame ones, with some missing. Of approximately 93,000 clones in the sample, 75% to 85% were seen once. Of note for this clone: Its antigen is not known.

The CDR3 spans 13 residues. With V trimmed by 3 bases and J by 4 bases, 3 bases remained unmatched. In germline, CDR1 is SGHDT, CDR2 YYEEEE. This chain uses TRBV5-6 with TRBJ2-7; 8 bases align to TRBD1. This TCR was recovered from a male donor in good health and CMV-seropositive. Sequencing was carried out using PBMCs. CDR3 in DNA: TGTGCCAGCAGCTATGACAGGGGTTACGAGCAGTACTTC. Protein: CASSYDRGYEQYF.